This T cell receptor beta chain was recorded in a study of naive and memory T cell subsets. Four PCR rounds used nested alpha and beta constant region primers plus the SP2 primer. From the UMI-ligation and nested PCR reads, TCRdb called clonotypes with MiXCR, one entry per CDR3 protein. The sample contains some 21,000 distinct CDR3 sequences, about 6% of which appear only once. This clonotype has a count of ten or more. CDR1 is SGHNT, CDR2 YYREEE, per germline (reference sequence). The CDR3 runs 12 residues. The V end was cut by 6 bases, the J end by 3 bases, with 10 bases between. Treatment noted: skin biopsy from PPD injection site in Mantoux-positive individual. TCR cDNA received a 3' ligated oligonucleotide that carried a UMI.

The source of this sequence is an adult in good health. V is TRBV5-4 and J is TRBJ2-7, with D uncertain. The sample in question was skin, obtained from a tuberculin skin test site. The CDR3 loop reads CASNPWVYEQYF. The CDR3 DNA sequence: TGTGCCAGCAACCCTTGGGTCTACGAGCAGTACTTC.